This T cell receptor (beta chain) was sequenced for a study of cytomegalovirus exposure and HLA in healthy donors. On the study more broadly: From about 179 million T cells, an earlier analysis saw roughly 110 million unique TCR beta sequences. General study results and limits: CMV antigen specificity was confirmed in vitro for three CMV-associated chains.

The CDR3 spans 15 residues. The ends were cut back, 0 bases at V and 1 base at J, with 10 bases in the middle. Germline values: CDR1 LNHNV, CDR2 YYDKDF (reference sequence). Amplification used 60 Vbeta primers and 13 Jbeta primers. Sequencing used immunoSEQ multiplex PCR; TCRdb keeps in-frame clones, though not all of them. This table holds some 120,000 clones, around a tenth found once. Comments on this clone: Its matching antigen is unknown.

This chain connects TRBV15 to TRBJ2-7, with D maybe TRBD2 (6 bases). This sequence was found in a man younger than 40 in good health and CMV-seronegative. Sample: PBMCs. In DNA, the CDR3 is TGTGCCACCAGCAGAGAGTTCGGGGGTTCCTACGAGCAGTACTTC. Its protein product is CATSREFGGSYEQYF.